These T cell receptor beta chains were read from a single sample in a study of identical twins. TCRdb passed the 5' RACE reads through MiXCR, listing each CDR3 protein once. The profile shows approximately 680,000 distinct CDR3 sequences, less than 9% of them singletons. The same data also contributed to another study, on yellow fever vaccine responses in identical twins.

Sequenced input: PBMCs. These receptors originate from a woman between 18 and 30 years old in good health. Each CDR3 is given with its conserved first and last residue. A D gene is named only where the DNA matches it firmly. Not all rows give a size; the values are once, few, many and, for expanded clones, a class.

TRBV27	TRBJ2-7	.	many	TGTGCCAGCAGTAGCGGCAGGGAGTTGTCGGGCGAGCAGTACTTC	CASSSGRELSGEQYF
TRBV12-3/TRBV12-4	TRBJ2-2	.	many	TGTGCCAGCAGTTTAGCTGCTTCGGGTGTATCCGGGGAGCTGTTTTTT	CASSLAASGVSGELFF
TRBV6-7	TRBJ2-1	TRBD1	.	TGTACCATCTGTTTAGTGGGAGCTCGGGACAGGGGTCCCTATGAGCAGTTCTTC	CTICLVGARDRGPYEQFF
TRBV9	TRBJ2-1	TRBD2	few	TGTGCCAGCAGCCCAGTAGCGGGGACCCTGAACAATGAGCAGTTCTTC	CASSPVAGTLNNEQFF
TRBV29-1	TRBJ1-2	.	many	TGCAGCGTTGATGCAGGGTCCCATGGCTACACCTTC	CSVDAGSHGYTF
TRBV18	TRBJ1-5	.	few	TGTGCCAGCTCACTCAACACAGCCTTCAATCAGCCCCAGCATTTT	CASSLNTAFNQPQHF
TRBV12-3/TRBV12-4	TRBJ1-3	.	many	TGTGCCAGCAGTCGTCGACCGGGAGGATCTGGAAACACCATATATTTT	CASSRRPGGSGNTIYF
TRBV13	TRBJ2-1	TRBD2	.	TGTGCCAGCAGCCCGTTAAATAGCGGGCCCGCCTACAATGAGCAGTTCTTC	CASSPLNSGPAYNEQFF
TRBV20-1	TRBJ1-2	.	few	TGCAGTGCTAGAGATCCGGGGATCCTGTATGGCTACACCTTC	CSARDPGILYGYTF
TRBV27	TRBJ2-5	TRBD2	.	TGTGCCAGCAGTTTGGCGGGAGGTGCGGAGACCCAGTACTTC	CASSLAGGAETQYF
TRBV2	TRBJ2-1	TRBD1	.	TGTGCCACATTAGGACAGGGGGCTGGTAATGAGCAGTTCTTC	CATLGQGAGNEQFF
TRBV28	TRBJ2-7	.	few	TGTGCCAGCAGCCCACTTTACAACTCCTACGAGCAGTACTTC	CASSPLYNSYEQYF
TRBV12-3/TRBV12-4	TRBJ1-4	.	many	TGTGCCAGCAGTTTAGGCGGAGGGGAAAAACTGTTTTTT	CASSLGGGEKLFF
TRBV24-1	TRBJ2-3	TRBD2	few	TGTGCCACCAGTGATTTTCCGGGACTAGCGGGACAGATTAGCACAGATACGCAGTATTTT	CATSDFPGLAGQISTDTQYF
TRBV10-2	TRBJ2-1	.	few	TGCGCCAGCAAGGGGGGGGGTGAGCAGTTCTTC	CASKGGGEQFF
TRBV5-1	TRBJ1-1	.	.	TGCGCCAGCAGGGGCTCAACCGGCGGGGATGAAGCTTTCTTT	CASRGSTGGDEAFF
TRBV6-5	TRBJ2-5	.	.	TGTGCCAGCAACGGGGTCCAAGAGACCCAGTACTTC	CASNGVQETQYF
TRBV24-1	TRBJ2-5	.	many	TGTGCCACCAGTGATGGGGAGGAGTACCAAGAGACCCAGTACTTC	CATSDGEEYQETQYF
TRBV28	TRBJ1-5	.	.	TGTGCCAGCAGCTCAATCGGGCAGCCCCAGCATTTT	CASSSIGQPQHF
TRBV7-6	TRBJ2-5	.	.	TGTGCCAGCAGCATACCTTCGGACCCCAAAGAGACCCAGTACTTC	CASSIPSDPKETQYF
TRBV6-5	TRBJ2-1	.	many	TGTGCCAGCAGTTACTCTGGCTATTTCTATGAGCAGTTCTTC	CASSYSGYFYEQFF
TRBV5-1	TRBJ1-2	.	.	TGCGCCAGCATGGACGGGTCTAACTATGGCTACACCTTC	CASMDGSNYGYTF
TRBV5-1	TRBJ1-5	TRBD1	many	TGCGCCAGCAGCTTGGGGGACAGGGGTCAGCCCCAGCATTTT	CASSLGDRGQPQHF
TRBV20-1	TRBJ2-3	TRBD2	.	TGCAGTGCTTACCGACTAGCGAACACAGATACGCAGTATTTT	CSAYRLANTDTQYF
TRBV19	TRBJ2-3	.	few	TGTGCCAGTAGTATAGATCTCTGGACAGATACGCAGTATTTT	CASSIDLWTDTQYF
TRBV18	TRBJ2-1	TRBD2	once	TGTGCCAGCTCACCAGATCAAACGGGACTACACAATGAGCAGTTCTTC	CASSPDQTGLHNEQFF
TRBV7-3	TRBJ2-1	TRBD2	few	TGTGCCAGCAGCCCCGTGGGGGGGGTTTCGAATGAGCAGTTCTTC	CASSPVGGVSNEQFF
TRBV29-1	TRBJ2-1	TRBD2	.	TGCAGCGCCAAAGCGGGAGACTCCTACAATGAGCAGTTCTTC	CSAKAGDSYNEQFF